These 12 T cell receptor beta chains originate from one sample sequenced in a study of metastatic and nonmetastatic thyroid tumors. TCRdb re-clonotyped the PCR reads via MiXCR. The sample consists of approximately 69,000 clones, 13% to 15% of them appearing once. Patients underwent thyroid surgery, and none had received any treatment before it. Sample: blood. The receptors come from a male donor with papillary thyroid cancer or a benign thyroid nodule (not recorded which). Some clones in this sample may be carry-over from other donors' samples.

The table lists this clone with many counts. The chain carries TRBV10-3 and TRBJ1-6; a weak D match, TRBD1 (5 bases). CDR3 length: 15 amino acids. The V gene's germline CDR1 is ENHRY and CDR2 SYGVKD. V lost 0 bases to trimming and J lost 5 bases, with 8 bases between them. The CDR3 region is CAISESPGNNSPLHF. The CDR3 coding sequence is TGTGCCATCAGTGAGTCCCCAGGGAATAATTCACCCCTCCACTTT.

With respect to this clone: It may be a read error: a sequence one base away is much more abundant. The same CDR3 arises from other DNA sequences in this sample as well. The V call is TRBV7-9, the J call TRBJ2-5; 7 bases line up with TRBD1. Germline values: CDR1 SEHNR, CDR2 FQNEAQ (reference sequence). The V segment lost 1 base and the J segment 4 bases; nucleotides outside the gene matches: 6. The CDR3 is 15 amino acids. The CDR3 region is CASSLGTGRGETQYF. CDR3 DNA: TGTGCCAGCAGCTTAGGGACAGGTAGGGGAGAGACCCAGTACTTC.

The table lists this clone with many counts. Additional DNA sequences in this sample encode the identical CDR3. The J gene is TRBJ1-1, the V gene TRBV28, with TRBD1 matching over 8 bases. The length of the CDR3 is 13 residues. Germline V lookup: CDR1 MDHEN, CDR2 SYDVKM. J gave up 12 bases and V 3 bases, and 9 bases lay outside the gene matches. CDR3 DNA sequence: TGTGCCAGCAGTTTTCCCAGGGGGCTCGGGTCTTTCTTT. Translation gives CASSFPRGLGSFF.

This clone has ten or more counts. The chain is built from TRBV10-3 and TRBJ1-1; D is undetermined. Germline V lookup: CDR1 ENHRY, CDR2 SYGVKD. V lost 0 bases, J lost 2 bases, and 13 bases lay in between. This CDR3 spans 16 amino acids. CDR3 residues: CAISESMGIPNTEAFF. CDR3 nucleotide sequence: TGTGCCATCAGTGAGTCGATGGGGATACCTAACACTGAAGCTTTCTTT.

The chain combines TRBV6-2 or TRBV6-3 with TRBJ1-1, with D maybe TRBD1 (6 bases). Deletions cut 2 bases from V and 9 bases from J, with 16 bases between. The CDR3 is made up of 14 amino acids. Germline loops: CDR1 MNHEY, CDR2 SVGEGT. CDR3 in amino acids: CASSYGRGGTQAFF. CDR3 sequence (DNA): TGTGCCAGCAGTTACGGACGGGGGGGCACACAAGCTTTCTTT.

In this sample, this clone turned up a few times. The CDR3 spells CASSHRVRNNSNYGYTF. The CDR3 DNA follows: TGTGCCAGCAGTCACCGGGTCCGTAACAACTCTAACTATGGCTACACCTTC. This sequence joins TRBV6-1 and TRBJ1-2; no clear D. Germline V gene lookup returns CDR1 MNHNS and CDR2 SASEGT. Trimming removed 5 bases from V and 0 bases from J, with 19 bases in between. The CDR3 consists of 17 residues.

This clone was seen repeatedly, ten times or more. The chain carries TRBV18 and TRBJ2-5; a weak D match, TRBD2 (6 bases). In germline, CDR1 is KGHSH, CDR2 LQKENI. Trimming shortened V by 0 bases and J by 7 bases, and 12 bases separated the two germline ends. There are 14 residues in the CDR3. This CDR3 reads CASSPPEGPVTQYF. The DNA of the CDR3 is TGTGCCAGCTCACCACCGGAGGGACCGGTGACCCAGTACTTC.

This clone has at least ten counts. The chain uses TRBV7-3 and TRBJ2-3, with 7 bases fitting TRBD2. Per the germline V gene, CDR1 is SGHTA and CDR2 is FQGTGA. The CDR3 consists of 14 residues. The V segment lost 5 bases and the J segment 4 bases; nucleotides outside the gene matches: 6. CDR3 coding DNA: TGTGCCAGCAGCACCAACGGGAGGTCAGATACGCAGTATTTT. It specifies CASSTNGRSDTQYF.

This clone was counted ten times or more. V gene TRBV20-1 combines with J gene TRBJ2-7; no clear D gene. CDR1 is DFQATT and CDR2 is SNEGSKA in the germline V gene (reference sequence). V was clipped by 6 bases and J by 6 bases, with 15 bases between them. The CDR3 is 12 residues long. CDR3 loop: CSATPSRREQYF. DNA for the CDR3: TGCAGTGCCACCCCCTCTAGGCGCGAGCAGTACTTC.

This clone appeared many times. V gene TRBV6-1 combines with J gene TRBJ2-2; D may be TRBD2 (6 bases). Germline assignment: CDR1 MNHNS and CDR2 SASEGT. This CDR3 has 14 amino acids. V was trimmed by 2 bases and J by 7 bases, leaving 11 bases between them. The CDR3 protein is CASSENQEGGELFF. The CDR3 bases are TGTGCCAGCAGTGAAAATCAGGAGGGCGGGGAGCTGTTTTTT.

This clone occurred many times. The chain links TRBV6-2 or TRBV6-3 to TRBJ1-5; possible D gene TRBD1, 6 bases. With 6 bases removed from V and 4 bases from J, the gap between germline ends came to 16 bases. CDR3 size: 15 residues. CDR1 and CDR2 (germline): MNHEY, SVGEGT. CDR3 sequence: CASRSLEGGNQPQHF. The CDR3 DNA sequence: TGTGCCAGCAGATCCCTAGAGGGGGGGAATCAGCCCCAGCATTTT.

This clone was observed at least ten times. The chain is built from TRBV20-1 and TRBJ2-1; D may be TRBD2 (6 bases). V was trimmed by 6 bases and J by 0 bases, leaving 18 bases between them. Germline V gene data show CDR1 as DFQATT and CDR2 as SNEGSKA (reference sequence). The CDR3 runs 16 residues. The CDR3 DNA reads TGCAGTGCCTTTACGGGGGATCGGGGCTCCTACAATGAGCAGTTCTTC. Translating it yields CSAFTGDRGSYNEQFF.